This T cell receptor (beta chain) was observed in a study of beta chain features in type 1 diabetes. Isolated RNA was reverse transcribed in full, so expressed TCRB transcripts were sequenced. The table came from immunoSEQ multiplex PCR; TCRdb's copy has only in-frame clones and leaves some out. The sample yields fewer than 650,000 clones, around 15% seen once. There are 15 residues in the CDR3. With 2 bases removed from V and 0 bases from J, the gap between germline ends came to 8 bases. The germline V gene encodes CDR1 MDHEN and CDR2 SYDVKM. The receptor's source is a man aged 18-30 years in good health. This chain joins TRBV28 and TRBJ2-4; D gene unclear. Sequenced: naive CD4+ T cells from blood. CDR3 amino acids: CASSLNYGAKNIQYF. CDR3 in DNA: TGTGCCAGCAGTTTAAATTATGGAGCCAAAAACATTCAGTACTTC.